The rows below give T cell receptor beta chains drawn from one sample of a study of T cell changes during pregnancy in multiple sclerosis. The table came from immunoSEQ multiplex PCR; TCRdb's copy has only in-frame clones and leaves some out. The data show about 80,000 clones, approximately 90% seen once. Sequencing used peripheral blood, obtained before pregnancy. The receptor source for this set is a female donor with multiple sclerosis, enrolled in a pregnancy study. CDR3s include the opening cysteine and the closing phenylalanine or tryptophan. A D gene is named only where the DNA matches it firmly. For some rows the clone size is stated as once, few or many, or as a class when expanded; others skip it.

d_gene,j_gene,abundance,v_gene,CDR3nt,CDR3aa
NA,TRBJ2-5,NA,TRBV4-1,TGCGCCAGCAGCCAAGATTTTGACCCGGGGACCCAGTACTTC,CASSQDFDPGTQYF
NA,TRBJ1-1,NA,TRBV14,TGTGCCAGCAGCCAGCAGGCACATCGGGGGGGCACTGAAGCTTTCTTT,CASSQQAHRGGTEAFF
TRBD1,TRBJ1-3,NA,TRBV7-8,TGTGCCAGCAGCTCCTTTACAGGGGTCGGAAACACCATATATTTT,CASSSFTGVGNTIYF
TRBD1,TRBJ2-5,NA,TRBV5-1,TGCGCCAGCAGCTCTGGGGACAGCCAAGAGACCCAGTACTTC,CASSSGDSQETQYF
NA,TRBJ1-3,NA,TRBV4-2,TGTGCCAGCAGCCCTGGAAGGGAGTCGACCATATATTTT,CASSPGRESTIYF
TRBD1,TRBJ2-5,NA,TRBV7-9,TGTGCCAGCAGCTCCTCTCCCCTGGGACAGCGAAAACAAGAGACCCAGTACTTC,CASSSSPLGQRKQETQYF
NA,TRBJ1-4,NA,TRBV5-8,TGTGCCAGCAGCCAGGTTGGTGGCGCGTATGAAAAACTGTTTTTT,CASSQVGGAYEKLFF
NA,TRBJ2-3,NA,TRBV19,TGTGCCAGTAGTTTACTTCCTAGCGAGGATACGCAGTATTTT,CASSLLPSEDTQYF
NA,TRBJ1-2,once,TRBV7-8,TGTGCCAGCAGCTTACAGGGCCACTATGGCTACACCTTC,CASSLQGHYGYTF
NA,TRBJ2-7,NA,TRBV2,TGTGCCAGCAGAATAAGCGGAGGGCCTCACCCCGAGCAGTACTTC,CASRISGGPHPEQYF
NA,TRBJ2-4,NA,TRBV7-9,TGTGCCAGCAGCTTCTCAGGGTCGAAAAACATTCAGTACTTC,CASSFSGSKNIQYF
TRBD1,TRBJ2-3,NA,TRBV6-6,TGTGCCAGCACCCCGTCGGACAGGGGGATAACAGATACGCAGTATTTT,CASTPSDRGITDTQYF
TRBD1,TRBJ2-2,once,TRBV29-1,TGCAGCGTTCAGGGACAGGGCACCACCGGGGAGCTGTTTTTT,CSVQGQGTTGELFF
TRBD2,TRBJ2-1,NA,TRBV6-1,TGTGCCAGCAAGGTGGCTAGCGGCTACAATGAGCAGTTCTTC,CASKVASGYNEQFF
TRBD2,TRBJ2-5,NA,TRBV15,TGTGCCACCAGCAGAGATGGGGCCCCGGGAGGGCCTTGGGAGACCCAGTACTTC,CATSRDGAPGGPWETQYF
NA,TRBJ2-1,NA,TRBV2,TGTGCCAGCAGTGAAAATTACTACAATGAGCAGTTCTTC,CASSENYYNEQFF
TRBD1,TRBJ1-1,NA,TRBV10-1,TGCGCCAGCAGCTCGGGACAGGGGAAGGAAGCTTTCTTT,CASSSGQGKEAFF
NA,TRBJ1-1,NA,TRBV7-9,TGTGCCAGCAGCTTGCTCGGGTGGGAGGCTTTCTTT,CASSLLGWEAFF
NA,TRBJ1-5,NA,TRBV5-5,TGTGCCAGCAGCCCCCTACCGGGTCAGCCCCAGCATTTT,CASSPLPGQPQHF
TRBD2,TRBJ2-1,NA,TRBV9,TGTGCCAGCAGCCCCTCGTGGCGGGAGTTTGGTGAGCAGTTCTTC,CASSPSWREFGEQFF
NA,TRBJ1-5,NA,TRBV6-5,TGTGCCAGCAGTTCGGGAGCCCGGGGGAGCAATCAGCCCCAGCATTTT,CASSSGARGSNQPQHF
NA,TRBJ2-5,NA,TRBV19,TGTGCCAGTAGTATAGTCTACAGGGAGTTGGAGACCCAGTACTTC,CASSIVYRELETQYF
NA,TRBJ1-3,NA,TRBV5-6,TGTGCCAGCAGTACCGGACAGAAAAGAAACACCATATATTTT,CASSTGQKRNTIYF
NA,TRBJ2-1,NA,TRBV28,TGTGCCAGCAGTTCTAATAGCAATGAGCAGTTCTTC,CASSSNSNEQFF
TRBD1,TRBJ2-1,NA,TRBV5-4,TGTGCCAGCAGCCGAATTGTGACAGGGGGCAATGAGCAGTTCTTC,CASSRIVTGGNEQFF
NA,TRBJ1-4,NA,TRBV30,TGTGCCTGGAGCGACAGTAATGAAAAACTGTTTTTT,CAWSDSNEKLFF
NA,TRBJ1-1,NA,TRBV10-3,TGTGCCATCAGCCCCGCGAAGAACACTGAAGCTTTCTTT,CAISPAKNTEAFF
TRBD1,TRBJ2-7,NA,TRBV27,TGTGCCAGCAGTTTGGGACAGCCCCCCTACGAGCAGTACTTC,CASSLGQPPYEQYF
TRBD2,TRBJ2-1,NA,TRBV18,TGTGCCAGCGGGAGTCAGGGACTAGCGGACAATGAGCAGTTCTTC,CASGSQGLADNEQFF